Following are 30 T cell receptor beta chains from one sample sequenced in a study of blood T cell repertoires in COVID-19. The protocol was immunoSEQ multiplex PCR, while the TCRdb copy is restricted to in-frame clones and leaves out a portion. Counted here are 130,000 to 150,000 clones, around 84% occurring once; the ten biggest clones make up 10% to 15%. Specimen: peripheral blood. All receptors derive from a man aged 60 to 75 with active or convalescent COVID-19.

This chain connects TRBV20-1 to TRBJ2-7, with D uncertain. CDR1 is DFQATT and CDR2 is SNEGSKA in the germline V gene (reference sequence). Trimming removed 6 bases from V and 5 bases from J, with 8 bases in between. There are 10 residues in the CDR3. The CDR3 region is CSALRDEQYF. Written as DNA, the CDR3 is TGCAGTGCCCTGCGTGACGAGCAGTACTTC.

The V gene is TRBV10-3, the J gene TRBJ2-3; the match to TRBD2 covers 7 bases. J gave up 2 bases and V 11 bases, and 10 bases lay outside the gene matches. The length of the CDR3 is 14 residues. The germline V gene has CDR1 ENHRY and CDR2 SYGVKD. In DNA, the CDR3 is TGTGCCGTACGAAGGGAGGGGCCCACAGATACGCAGTATTTT. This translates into CAVRREGPTDTQYF.

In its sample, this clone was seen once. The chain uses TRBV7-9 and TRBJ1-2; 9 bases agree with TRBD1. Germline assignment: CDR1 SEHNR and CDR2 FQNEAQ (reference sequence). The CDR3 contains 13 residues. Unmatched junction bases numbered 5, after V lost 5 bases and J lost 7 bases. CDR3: CASSPDRGLGYTF. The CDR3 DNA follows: TGTGCCAGCAGCCCGGACAGGGGCCTTGGCTACACCTTC.

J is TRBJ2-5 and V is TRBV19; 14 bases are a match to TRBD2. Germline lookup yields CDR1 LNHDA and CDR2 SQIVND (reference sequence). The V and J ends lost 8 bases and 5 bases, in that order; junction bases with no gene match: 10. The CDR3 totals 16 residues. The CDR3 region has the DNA TGTGCCAGTGACCGACGGGGGACTAGCGGGAGCGAGACCCAGTACTTC. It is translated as CASDRRGTSGSETQYF.

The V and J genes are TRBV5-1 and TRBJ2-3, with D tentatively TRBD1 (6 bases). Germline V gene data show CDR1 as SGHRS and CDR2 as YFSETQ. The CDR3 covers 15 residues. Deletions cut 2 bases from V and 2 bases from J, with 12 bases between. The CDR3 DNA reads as TGCGCCAGCAGCTTACTAGGGGGATACACAGATACGCAGTATTTT. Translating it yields CASSLLGGYTDTQYF.

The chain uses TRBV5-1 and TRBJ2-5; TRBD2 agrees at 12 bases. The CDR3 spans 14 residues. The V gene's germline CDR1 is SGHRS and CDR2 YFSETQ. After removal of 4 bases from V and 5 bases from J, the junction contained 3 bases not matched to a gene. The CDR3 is CASSATSGSETQYF. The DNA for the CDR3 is TGCGCCAGCAGCGCGACTAGCGGGAGTGAGACCCAGTACTTC.

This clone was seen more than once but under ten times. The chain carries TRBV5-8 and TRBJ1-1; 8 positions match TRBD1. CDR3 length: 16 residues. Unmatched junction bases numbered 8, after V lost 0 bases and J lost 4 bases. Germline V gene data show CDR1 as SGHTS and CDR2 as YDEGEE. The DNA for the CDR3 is TGTGCCAGCAGCTTGGGGACCATCGACAGGGGCACTGAAGCTTTCTTT. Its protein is CASSLGTIDRGTEAFF.

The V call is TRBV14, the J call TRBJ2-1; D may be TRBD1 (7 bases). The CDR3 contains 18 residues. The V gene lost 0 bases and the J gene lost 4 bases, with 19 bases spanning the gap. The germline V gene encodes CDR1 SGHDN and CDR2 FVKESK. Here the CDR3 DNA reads TGTGCCAGCAGCCAAGATGTAAGGCGGGGCAGGGGGTACAATGAGCAGTTCTTC. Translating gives CASSQDVRRGRGYNEQFF.

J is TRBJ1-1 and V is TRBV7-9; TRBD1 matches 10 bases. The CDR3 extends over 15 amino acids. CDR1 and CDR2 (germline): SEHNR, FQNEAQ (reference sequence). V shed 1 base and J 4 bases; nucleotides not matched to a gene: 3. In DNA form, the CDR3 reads TGTGCCAGCAGCTTAGGACAGGGGGCTAGCACTGAAGCTTTCTTT. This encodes CASSLGQGASTEAFF. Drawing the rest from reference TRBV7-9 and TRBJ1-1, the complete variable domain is DTGVSQNPRHKITKRGQNVTFRCDPISEHNRLYWYRQTLGQGPEFLTYFQNEAQLEKSRLLSDRFSAERPKGSFSTLEIQRTEQGDSAMYLCASSLGQGASTEAFFGQGTRLTVV.

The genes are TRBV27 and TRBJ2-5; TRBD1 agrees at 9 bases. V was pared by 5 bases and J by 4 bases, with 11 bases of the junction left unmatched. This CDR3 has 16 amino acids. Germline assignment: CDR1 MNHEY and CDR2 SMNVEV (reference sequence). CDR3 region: CASSAIWDRAAETQYF. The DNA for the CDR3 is TGTGCCAGCAGTGCCATATGGGACAGGGCGGCAGAGACCCAGTACTTC.

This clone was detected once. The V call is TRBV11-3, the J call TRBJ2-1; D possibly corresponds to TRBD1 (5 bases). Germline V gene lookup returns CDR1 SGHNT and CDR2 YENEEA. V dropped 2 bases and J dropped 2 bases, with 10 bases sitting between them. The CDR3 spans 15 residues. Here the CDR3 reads CASSLQGPPYNEQFF. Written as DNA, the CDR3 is TGTGCCAGCAGCTTACAGGGTCCCCCCTACAATGAGCAGTTCTTC.

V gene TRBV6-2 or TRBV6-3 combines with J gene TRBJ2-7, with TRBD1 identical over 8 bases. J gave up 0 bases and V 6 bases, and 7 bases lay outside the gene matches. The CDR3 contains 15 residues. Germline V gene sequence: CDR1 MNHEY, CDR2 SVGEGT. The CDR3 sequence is CASSRTGSHSYEQYF. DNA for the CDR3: TGTGCCAGCAGCAGGACAGGGAGCCACTCCTACGAGCAGTACTTC.

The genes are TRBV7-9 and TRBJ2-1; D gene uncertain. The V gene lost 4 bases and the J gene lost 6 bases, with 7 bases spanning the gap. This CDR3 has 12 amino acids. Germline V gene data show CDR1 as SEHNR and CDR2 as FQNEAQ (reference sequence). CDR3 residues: CASSYYGNEQFF. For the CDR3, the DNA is TGTGCCAGCAGCTACTACGGCAATGAGCAGTTCTTC.

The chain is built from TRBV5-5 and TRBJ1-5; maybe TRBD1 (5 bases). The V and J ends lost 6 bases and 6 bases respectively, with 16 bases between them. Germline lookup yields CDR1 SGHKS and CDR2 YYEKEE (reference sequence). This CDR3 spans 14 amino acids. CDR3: CASTTGTAGQPQHF. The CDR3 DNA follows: TGTGCCAGCACAACGGGGACTGCCGGTCAGCCCCAGCATTTT.

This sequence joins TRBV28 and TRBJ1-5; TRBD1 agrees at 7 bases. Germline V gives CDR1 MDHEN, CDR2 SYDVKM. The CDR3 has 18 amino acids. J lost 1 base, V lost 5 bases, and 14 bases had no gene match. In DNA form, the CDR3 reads TGTGCCAGCAGTCTAAACAGGGGTCCGAGCACAAGCAATCAGCCCCAGCATTTT. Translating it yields CASSLNRGPSTSNQPQHF.

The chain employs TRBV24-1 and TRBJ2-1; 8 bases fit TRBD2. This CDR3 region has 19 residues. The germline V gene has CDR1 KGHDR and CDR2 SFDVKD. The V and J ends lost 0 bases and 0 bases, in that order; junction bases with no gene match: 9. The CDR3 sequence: CATSDLPGTSSPSYNEQFF. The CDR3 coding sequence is TGTGCCACCAGTGATTTGCCCGGGACTAGTTCTCCCTCCTACAATGAGCAGTTCTTC.

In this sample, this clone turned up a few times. The CDR3 coding sequence is TGTGCCAGCAGCTTAGTTGTTCTCCCGGGTGTCCCCTATGGCTACACCTTC. It codes for CASSLVVLPGVPYGYTF. The chain links TRBV7-2 to TRBJ1-2; D uncertain. CDR3 size: 17 residues. Germline values: CDR1 SGHTA, CDR2 FQGNSA. Trimming removed 1 base from V and 4 bases from J, with 19 bases in between.

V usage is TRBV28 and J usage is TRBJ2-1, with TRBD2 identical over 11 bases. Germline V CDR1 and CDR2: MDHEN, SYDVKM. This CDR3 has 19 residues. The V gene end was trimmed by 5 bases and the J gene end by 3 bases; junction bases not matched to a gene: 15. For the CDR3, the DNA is TGTGCCAGCAGTCTTTCCGGGACTAGCGGTACCAAATACTACAATGAGCAGTTCTTC. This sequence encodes CASSLSGTSGTKYYNEQFF.

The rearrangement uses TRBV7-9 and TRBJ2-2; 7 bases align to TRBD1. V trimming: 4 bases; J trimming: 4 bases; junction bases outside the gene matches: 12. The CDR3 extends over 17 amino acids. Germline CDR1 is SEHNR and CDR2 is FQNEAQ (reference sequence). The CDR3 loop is CASSSSVGKGATGELFF. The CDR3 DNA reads TGTGCCAGCAGCTCGTCTGTAGGCAAGGGGGCCACCGGGGAGCTGTTTTTT. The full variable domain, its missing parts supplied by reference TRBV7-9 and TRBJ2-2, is DTGVSQNPRHKITKRGQNVTFRCDPISEHNRLYWYRQTLGQGPEFLTYFQNEAQLEKSRLLSDRFSAERPKGSFSTLEIQRTEQGDSAMYLCASSSSVGKGATGELFFGEGSRLTVL.

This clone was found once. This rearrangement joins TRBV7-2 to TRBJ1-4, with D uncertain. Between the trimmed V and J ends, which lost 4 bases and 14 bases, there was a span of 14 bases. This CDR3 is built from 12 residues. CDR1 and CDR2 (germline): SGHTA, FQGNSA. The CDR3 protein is CASSSQVGSLFF. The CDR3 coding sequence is TGTGCCAGCAGCTCGCAGGTCGGTTCCCTGTTTTTT. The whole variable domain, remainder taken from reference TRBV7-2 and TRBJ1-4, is GAGVSQSPSNKVTEKGKDVELRCDPISGHTALYWYRQSLGQGLEFLIYFQGNSAPDKSGLPSDRFSAERTGGSVSTLTIQRTQQEDSAVYLCASSSQVGSLFFGSGTQLSVL.

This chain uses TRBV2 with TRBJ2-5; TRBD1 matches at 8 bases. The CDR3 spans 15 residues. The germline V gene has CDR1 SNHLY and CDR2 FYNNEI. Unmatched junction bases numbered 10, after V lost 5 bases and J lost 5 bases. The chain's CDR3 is CASSLDRVGQETQYF. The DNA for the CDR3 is TGTGCCAGCAGTTTGGACAGGGTCGGGCAGGAGACCCAGTACTTC.

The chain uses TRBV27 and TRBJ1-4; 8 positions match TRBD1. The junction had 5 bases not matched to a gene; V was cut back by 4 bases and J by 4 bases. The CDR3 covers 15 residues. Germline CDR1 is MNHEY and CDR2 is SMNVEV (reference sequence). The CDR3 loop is CASSSIQGGNEKLFF. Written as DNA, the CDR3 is TGTGCCAGCAGTTCCATACAGGGGGGTAATGAAAAACTGTTTTTT.

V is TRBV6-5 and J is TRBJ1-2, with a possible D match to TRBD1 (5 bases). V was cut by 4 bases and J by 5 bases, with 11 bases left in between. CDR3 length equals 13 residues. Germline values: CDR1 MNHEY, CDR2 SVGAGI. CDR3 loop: CASSFSRGYGYTF. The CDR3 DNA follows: TGTGCCAGCAGTTTCTCCCGGGGGTATGGCTACACCTTC.

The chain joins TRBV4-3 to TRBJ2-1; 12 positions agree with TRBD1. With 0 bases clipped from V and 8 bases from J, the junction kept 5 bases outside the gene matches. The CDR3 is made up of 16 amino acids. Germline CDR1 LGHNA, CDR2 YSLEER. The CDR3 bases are TGCGCCAGCAGCCAAGATGGGGGACAGGGGGCCTATGAGCAGTTCTTC. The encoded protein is CASSQDGGQGAYEQFF.

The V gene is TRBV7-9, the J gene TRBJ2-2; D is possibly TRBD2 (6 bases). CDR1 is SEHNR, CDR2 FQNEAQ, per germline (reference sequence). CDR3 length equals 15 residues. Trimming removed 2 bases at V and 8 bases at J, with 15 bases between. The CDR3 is CASSLSFGGPGELFF. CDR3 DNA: TGTGCCAGCAGCTTAAGTTTCGGGGGACCGGGGGAGCTGTTTTTT.

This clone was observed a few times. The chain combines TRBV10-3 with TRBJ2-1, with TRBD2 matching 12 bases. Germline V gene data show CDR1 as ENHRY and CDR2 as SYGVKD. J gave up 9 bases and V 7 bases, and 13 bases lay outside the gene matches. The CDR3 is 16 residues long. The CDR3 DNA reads TGTGCCATCACCCCCGGACTAGCGGGAAAAATGATTGAGCAGTTCTTC. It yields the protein CAITPGLAGKMIEQFF.

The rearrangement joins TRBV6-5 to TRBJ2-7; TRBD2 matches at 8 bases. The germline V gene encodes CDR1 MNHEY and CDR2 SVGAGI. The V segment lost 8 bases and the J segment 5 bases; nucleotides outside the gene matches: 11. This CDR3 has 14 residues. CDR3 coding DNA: TGTGCCAGCCGCGAAAGCGGGAGTCGCCACGAGCAGTACTTC. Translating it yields CASRESGSRHEQYF.

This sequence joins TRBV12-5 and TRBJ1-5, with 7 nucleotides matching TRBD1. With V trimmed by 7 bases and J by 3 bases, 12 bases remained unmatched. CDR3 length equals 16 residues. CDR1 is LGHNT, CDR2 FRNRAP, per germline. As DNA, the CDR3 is TGTGCTAGTGCCTATCAATTAGGGGGCGACAATCAGCCCCAGCATTTT. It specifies CASAYQLGGDNQPQHF. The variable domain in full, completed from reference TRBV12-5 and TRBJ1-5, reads DARVTQTPRHKVTEMGQEVTMRCQPILGHNTVFWYRQTMMQGLELLAYFRNRAPLDDSGMPKDRFSAEMPDATLATLKIQPSEPRDSAVYFCASAYQLGGDNQPQHFGDGTRLSIL.

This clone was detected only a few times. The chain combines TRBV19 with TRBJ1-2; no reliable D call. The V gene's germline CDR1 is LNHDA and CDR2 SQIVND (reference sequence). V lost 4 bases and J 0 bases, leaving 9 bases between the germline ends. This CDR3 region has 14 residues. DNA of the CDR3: TGTGCCAGTAGTACGAGGGCCACTAACTATGGCTACACCTTC. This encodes CASSTRATNYGYTF.

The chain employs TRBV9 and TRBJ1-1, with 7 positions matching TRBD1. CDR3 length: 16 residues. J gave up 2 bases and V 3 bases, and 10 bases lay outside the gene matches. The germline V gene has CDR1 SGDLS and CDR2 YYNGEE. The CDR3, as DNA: TGTGCCAGCAGCGGCCTCCGGGACAGCCTAAACACTGAAGCTTTCTTT. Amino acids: CASSGLRDSLNTEAFF.